This T cell receptor (beta chain) is from a study of control samples from healthy donors and cancer patients. TCRdb keeps only in-frame clones here, not all; method: immunoSEQ multiplex PCR. Here the sample spans fewer than 200,000 clones, 80% to 95% being singletons. The receptor's source is a woman aged 55-75 years in good health. The sample consisted of blood.

CDR3 region: CASSASPNMNTEAFF. The CDR3 nucleotides are TGTGCCAGCAGTGCGTCTCCCAACATGAACACTGAAGCTTTCTTT. The chain has TRBV2 and TRBJ1-1; no clear D gene. From germline, CDR1 is SNHLY and CDR2 FYNNEI. The CDR3 extends over 15 amino acids. Trimming stripped 4 bases from V and 0 bases from J, with 12 bases between.